Included here is one T cell receptor (beta chain) sequence, with context. Patients from Seattle were sampled longitudinally, starting during active infection. These data originate in a study of blood T cell repertoires in COVID-19. The overall study: COVID-19 samples, acute and convalescent, were from the United States, Italy and Spain. PBMCs, B-cell-depleted T cells, or T cells were the source of the cDNA or gDNA that made up the material.

This CDR3 contains 15 residues. Unmatched junction bases numbered 9, after V lost 5 bases and J lost 3 bases. Germline lookup yields CDR1 ENHRY and CDR2 SYGVKD. Original handling: The assay estimated nucleated cells by amplifying reference gene primers. TCRdb's table, derived via immunoSEQ multiplex PCR, lists solely in-frame clones and lacks some. V and J calls and clone size are those listed in that table; D and trimming were worked out from the DNA. The sample shows around 270,000 clones, more than 85% of them seen only once. Sequencing used peripheral blood. The TCR was taken from a woman aged 60-70 years with COVID-19, enrolled during active disease. The V gene is TRBV10-3, the J gene TRBJ2-7; TRBD2 matches 8 bases. CDR3 loop: CAISKSSGSNYEQYF. The CDR3 DNA reads TGTGCCATCAGTAAATCTAGCGGGTCCAACTACGAGCAGTACTTC.